The source of this T cell receptor beta chain is a study of regulatory T cells in long-lasting Graves disease (dated by TCRdb to 2020 to 2023). Some background on the complete study: Antithyroid drugs had been taken for less than 3 months by newly diagnosed Graves' disease patients. This study used TCR sequencing and RNA sequencing of peripheral blood to compare persistent Graves' disease patients against newly diagnosed Graves' disease patients. The study took place in China and was registered as a clinical trial. A total of around 33 samples underwent TCR sequencing, from about 13 patients with persistent Graves' disease and some 20 patients with newly diagnosed Graves' disease. What the authors observed across the whole study: Compared with newly diagnosed patients, patients with persistent Graves' disease had lower TCR Shannon entropy and fewer highly expanded clones, which suggests clonal expansion. The authors acknowledged the small sample size as a limitation that may reduce accuracy. Sequencing and analysis were restricted to the TCR beta chain. Preferential use of TRBV28, TRBJ1-2 and TRBJ2-5 was observed in persistent disease, whereas TRBV20-1 and TRBJ2-1 were favored in newly diagnosed disease. More public clonotypes were shared among persistent patients (about 2,800) than among newly diagnosed patients (roughly 960). Only peripheral blood was studied, because thyroid tissue, the primary lesion, was inaccessible.

In light of the paper, this sample's time point label describes: newly diagnosed GD, antithyroid drugs for less than 3 months. For both TCR sequencing and RNA sequencing, RNA was extracted from PBMCs using TRIzol. The diagnosis of Graves' disease followed American Thyroid Association guidelines. Recruitment of patients was carried out at an endocrinology department in Xi'an, China. Each patient gave about 8.1 milliliters of peripheral blood, collected in an EDTA anticoagulant tube. Ficoll Paque Plus density gradient separation was used to isolate PBMCs, and no additional T cell sorting was done. An Agilent 2100 Bioanalyzer and agarose gel were used to assess RNA quality, and a NanoDrop 2000 was used to measure RNA concentration. The method behind the library was multiplex PCR. The data were produced on an Illumina HiSeq 4000. TCR beta libraries were built with iRepertoire HTBI primers and Arm-PCR amplification of CDR3 regions. Before sequencing, the PCR products went through gel purification. Turning to the authors' computational methods: Gene usage analysis of CDR3 amino acid clonotypes used the 50 to 70 TRBV and some 13 TRBJ segments found across samples. COPE and FqMerger were used to merge the filtered high-quality paired reads into contigs. BLAST was used to align contigs to IMGT TRBV, TRBD and TRBJ reference genes, with CDR3 defined following IMGT. Any clonotype with a frequency above 0.1% was counted as a highly expanded clone. Repertoire diversity was measured by Shannon entropy, and V-J evenness by the Gini coefficient. A clonotype found in more than one individual was treated as public. TCRdb reprocessing: public reads trimmed at Q25 with fastp, clones called with MiXCR, in-frame beta chains kept. CDR3 protein sequences are deduplicated, and each keeps its most common genes and DNA. None of the V and J calls come from the authors' own analysis; TCRdb made them. Present in this sample are 250,000 to 300,000 distinct CDR3 sequences, approximately 18% of which were seen just once. The ten largest make up 14% of the sample.

This clonotype was picked up many times. Its antigen is still unknown. No much larger clonotype is one base removed from it; base qualities were not supplied. Via the germline V gene, CDR1 is MGHDK and CDR2 SYGVNS. Between the V and J ends, shortened by 1 base and 3 bases respectively, the junction contains 15 bases. There are 16 amino acids in the CDR3, from cysteine to phenylalanine inclusive. Left in the record is the CDR3 DNA by itself, 48 bases read in frame from the first base. The data were also submitted as part of a second study, on T cells in Graves' hyperthyroidism and ophthalmopathy. The second study also describes: Graves' hyperthyroidism was defined as stable when no progression to ophthalmopathy occurred over 18 months of follow-up. The hyperthyroidism patients were between 18 and 65 years old and newly diagnosed, with a disease duration of less than 2 months. Patients with uncontrolled infections, other autoimmune diseases, pregnancy or lactation were excluded. Diagnoses were established on the basis of clinical symptoms, serum thyroxine and TRAb, thyroid ultrasound, and orbital computed tomography. The first round of RT-PCR for the TCR CDR3 was performed with the HTBI primer set and the Qiagen OneStep RT-PCR kit. Blood samples also contained most of the expanded thyroid clonotypes (frequency above 0.001), which suggests that blood repertoires may reflect thyroid immune responses. A 13 V-J signature model separated ophthalmopathy from stable hyperthyroidism, with approximately 87% sensitivity and approximately 81% specificity in cross-validation and 80%/75% in testing. In validation, progression to ophthalmopathy was predicted by the model with 70% to 71% sensitivity and just over 72% specificity, a median of 6.5 months before onset. To identify distinguishing TCR V-J signatures, a discovery cohort of around 100 patients was used, comprising 40 to 45 with Graves' ophthalmopathy and around 57 with stable Graves' hyperthyroidism. Prospective prediction of ophthalmopathy was tested in an independent validation cohort of fewer than 20 hyperthyroidism patients and 15 to 17 patients who later progressed to ophthalmopathy. The approximately 98 discovery patients were randomly divided into training and test sets at a 7:3 ratio. The study also compared thyroid tissue and blood T-cell repertoires from five or six Graves' hyperthyroidism patients. Once sampling was done, hyperthyroidism patients were given methimazole at a starting dose of 30 mg daily, whereas ophthalmopathy patients were given high-dose intravenous methylprednisolone. Libraries were constructed in a second round of multiplex PCR, after which size selection and purification were performed. Paired-end sequencing of the libraries was performed with 100 bp reads on an Illumina HiSeq2000. Raw data were processed with SOAPnuke, discarding reads with adapters, uncalled bases, mean Phred below 15, or no exact constant-primer or identifier match. COPE v1.2.5 was used to merge the high-quality paired reads, and each unique nucleotide sequence was defined as a clonotype. MiTCR v1.1 was used to align clonotypes to the IMGT TRBV, TRBD and TRBJ reference segments. Only V-J combinations with frequency above 0.0001, covering about 99% of repertoires, were analysed. A TCS score was defined as the ratio of F50 (clonal expansion) to E x V (chaos), with BLOSUM62-based TCRdist applied between CDR3 peptides within each V-J. Welch's t-statistics and random forest reduced 450 to 600 V-J features to 10 to 15, which were used in a naive Bayes classifier (R e1071). No statistical method was used to set the sample size in advance, and investigators knew the group allocation. TCR Vbeta CDR3 sequencing of some 140 peripheral blood samples (43 ophthalmopathy, under 80 hyperthyroidism and some 17 progressor patients) is reported in the paper.

The chain is made from TRBV25-1 and TRBJ1-1, with TRBD1 as a weak D call on 5 bases. The sequence was collected from a woman in her twenties or thirties with Graves disease. Donor details come from another sample of the same person, matched by shared clones. The sequencing used peripheral blood mononuclear cells (PBMCs), collected at new diagnosis, from a patient treated with antithyroid drugs. The DNA sequence is given as TGTGCCAGCAGTGAATGGCAGGGTCATGGTGACACTGAAGCTTTCTTT. Protein translation: CASSEWQGHGDTEAFF.